This TCR beta chain was identified in a study of T cell responses to AZD1222 COVID-19 vaccine. Profiled with immunoSEQ multiplex PCR; TCRdb holds only in-frame clones, not every one. The table includes 150,000 or so clones, around nine tenths detected once. This specimen was peripheral blood, taken on day 0 of AZD1222 vaccination. This sequence originates from an adult in good health.

The CDR3 sequence: CASSYSDWRGYTF. The DNA of the CDR3 is TGTGCCAGCAGTTACTCGGATTGGCGTGGCTACACCTTC. This chain uses TRBV6-5 with TRBJ1-2; D unclear. V was cut by 0 bases and J by 7 bases, with 9 bases left in between. Germline assignment: CDR1 MNHEY and CDR2 SVGAGI. This CDR3 contains 13 residues.